The 24 T cell receptor beta chains reported below all come from one sample, sequenced in a study of neurological immune-mediated disorders. TCRdb re-called the 5' RACE reads through MiXCR, storing one row per CDR3 protein. The table has fewer than 55,000 distinct CDR3 sequences, roughly 6.3% seen once. The sample taken for sequencing was CD4+ T cells from blood. The receptors derive from a woman aged 40 to 50 in good health.

This clonotype has a count of ten or more. V and J are TRBV20-1 and TRBJ2-4, with 7 positions matching TRBD2. Losses at the gene ends were 3 bases for V and 3 bases for J; bases not matched to a gene: 8. The germline gives CDR1 DFQATT, CDR2 SNEGSKA (reference sequence). This CDR3 contains 15 residues. CDR3: CSASLGGVDKNIQYF. The DNA for the CDR3 is TGCAGTGCTAGTTTGGGAGGGGTCGACAAAAACATTCAGTACTTC.

This clonotype was detected ten times or more. CDR3 sequence reads: CASSFVQGAGETQYF. CDR3 coding DNA: TGTGCCAGCAGCTTCGTCCAGGGGGCAGGAGAGACCCAGTACTTC. The J gene is TRBJ2-5, the V gene TRBV5-5; TRBD1 matches 8 bases. The V segment lost 2 bases and the J segment 4 bases; nucleotides outside the gene matches: 7. Germline CDR1 SGHKS, CDR2 YYEKEE (reference sequence). The CDR3 is made up of 15 amino acids.

This clonotype was recorded at least ten times. This rearrangement joins TRBV27 to TRBJ2-3; D gene unclear. In germline, CDR1 is MNHEY, CDR2 SMNVEV (reference sequence). V lost 5 bases and J 0 bases, leaving 6 bases between the germline ends. The length of the CDR3 is 13 residues. Here the CDR3 reads CASSPASTDTQYF. The CDR3 nucleotides read TGTGCCAGCAGTCCGGCTAGCACAGATACGCAGTATTTT.

This clonotype was detected ten times or more. V gene TRBV3-1 combines with J gene TRBJ2-1; D is undetermined. CDR1 and CDR2 (germline): LGHDT, YNNKEL (reference sequence). The CDR3 extends over 13 amino acids. V lost 0 bases to trimming and J lost 7 bases, with 7 bases between them. In DNA form, the CDR3 reads TGTGCCAGCAGCCAAGATGGCGGTAATGAGCAGTTCTTC. Its protein product is CASSQDGGNEQFF.

This clonotype showed up many times. The V gene is TRBV29-1, the J gene TRBJ2-1; the match to TRBD2 covers 7 bases. The germline CDR1 and CDR2 sequences are SQVTM and ANQGSEA. This CDR3 region has 14 residues. J gave up 1 base and V 6 bases, and 6 bases lay outside the gene matches. CDR3 sequence: CSVGGRGSYNEQFF. The CDR3 DNA follows: TGCAGCGTAGGCGGGAGAGGATCCTACAATGAGCAGTTCTTC.

This clonotype has ten or more counts. A junction end diverges from the germline sequence, so it may reflect a read error. Here the CDR3 reads CASSITSGGETQYF. CDR3 sequence (DNA): TGTGCCAGCAGCATAACTAGCGGAGGAGAGACCCAGTACTTC. The chain carries TRBV7-3 and TRBJ2-5, with 8 bases that match TRBD2. This CDR3 comprises 14 residues. From germline, CDR1 is SGHTA and CDR2 FQGTGA.

This clonotype was found many times. The chain carries TRBV24-1 and TRBJ2-3; TRBD1 aligns across 10 bases. The CDR3 consists of 16 residues. With 4 bases clipped from V and 1 base from J, the junction kept 4 bases outside the gene matches. Germline assignment: CDR1 KGHDR and CDR2 SFDVKD. The CDR3 nucleotides read TGTGCCACCAGTGACCGGACAGGGGGAGGCACAGATACGCAGTATTTT. It encodes CATSDRTGGGTDTQYF.

This clonotype was seen many times. J is TRBJ2-1 and V is TRBV7-2, with a possible D match to TRBD2 (6 bases). V lost 0 bases and J 7 bases, leaving 13 bases between the germline ends. This CDR3 has 15 amino acids. Germline CDR1 and CDR2: SGHTA and FQGNSA. CDR3 sequence reads: CASSLAGSSGNEQFF. In DNA form, the CDR3 reads TGTGCCAGCAGCTTAGCTGGGAGTAGCGGAAATGAGCAGTTCTTC.

The table lists this clonotype with many counts. The chain recombines TRBV7-9 with TRBJ2-3, with no clear D. The V end was cut by 5 bases, the J end by 5 bases, with 5 bases between. The CDR3 is 11 residues long. Germline V gives CDR1 SEHNR, CDR2 FQNEAQ (reference sequence). CDR3 sequence reads: CASSPQDTQYF. The CDR3 coding sequence is TGTGCCAGCAGCCCCCAAGATACGCAGTATTTT.

The table lists this clonotype with many counts. The chain links TRBV6-1 to TRBJ2-7; tentative D call: TRBD2 (5 bases). The CDR3 is 15 residues long. V was trimmed by 7 bases and J by 2 bases, leaving 18 bases between them. Per germline, CDR1 MNHNS and CDR2 SASEGT. The chain's CDR3 is CASKNGNFIAYEQYF. In DNA form, the CDR3 reads TGTGCCAGCAAGAACGGGAACTTTATAGCCTACGAGCAGTACTTC.

This clonotype was detected many times. The V call is TRBV20-1, the J call TRBJ2-3; D is unresolved. With 0 bases removed from V and 1 base from J, the gap between germline ends came to 11 bases. Per germline, CDR1 DFQATT and CDR2 SNEGSKA (reference sequence). The CDR3 spans 15 residues. The CDR3 protein is CSARDHGRGTDTQYF. The CDR3, as DNA: TGCAGTGCTAGAGATCACGGTCGCGGCACAGATACGCAGTATTTT.

In its sample, this clonotype was seen many times. V and J are TRBV5-1 and TRBJ1-1; 7 nucleotides match TRBD1. The CDR3 is 15 amino acids. Per the germline V gene, CDR1 is SGHRS and CDR2 is YFSETQ. V shed 3 bases, J shed 1 base, and the junction held 6 bases outside the gene matches. CDR3 loop: CASSWGTDPNTEAFF. The CDR3 bases are TGCGCCAGCAGCTGGGGGACAGACCCGAACACTGAAGCTTTCTTT.

This clonotype was detected ten times or more. This chain uses TRBV28 with TRBJ2-3; 9 bases are a match to TRBD2. V lost 7 bases and J lost 4; bases outside the gene matches: 6. Germline CDR1 reads MDHEN; CDR2 reads SYDVKM. The CDR3 consists of 14 residues. The CDR3 sequence: CASNRQREADTQYF. The CDR3 DNA reads TGTGCCAGCAATCGACAGCGGGAGGCAGATACGCAGTATTTT.

The chain recombines TRBV3-1 with TRBJ1-1; maybe TRBD1 (5 bases). The CDR3 consists of 12 residues. Germline V gene lookup returns CDR1 LGHDT and CDR2 YNNKEL (reference sequence). V dropped 7 bases and J dropped 6 bases, with 12 bases sitting between them. The CDR3 nucleotides are TGTGCCAGCAAAGGAGCAGGGTCTGAAGCTTTCTTT. Its translation: CASKGAGSEAFF. The variable domain in full, with the rest retrieved from reference TRBV3-1 and TRBJ1-1, is DTAVSQTPKYLVTQMGNDKSIKCEQNLGHDTMYWYKQDSKKFLKIMFSYNNKELIINETVPNRFSPKSPDKAHLNLHINSLELGDSAVYFCASKGAGSEAFFGQGTRLTVV.

At least ten counts were recorded for this clonotype. The chain uses TRBV7-9 and TRBJ1-2; no clear D. Germline V gives CDR1 SEHNR, CDR2 FQNEAQ (reference sequence). The CDR3 sequence is 13 residues long. Trimming removed 5 bases at V and 3 bases at J, with 10 bases between. The CDR3 DNA sequence: TGTGCCAGCAGCCCACTACAAGACTATGGCTACACCTTC. Amino acid sequence: CASSPLQDYGYTF.

This clonotype was seen ten or more times. The rearrangement uses TRBV20-1 and TRBJ2-2; tentative D call: TRBD2 (5 bases). CDR1 is DFQATT, CDR2 SNEGSKA, per germline (reference sequence). CDR3 length equals 15 residues. V lost 5 bases to trimming and J lost 0 bases, with 13 bases between them. The CDR3 loop reads CSAQRWGANTGELFF. The CDR3 coding sequence is TGCAGTGCTCAGAGATGGGGAGCGAACACCGGGGAGCTGTTTTTT.

This clonotype was counted between two and nine times. The chain joins TRBV15 to TRBJ1-5, with D unclear. CDR3 size: 13 residues. CDR1 and CDR2 (germline): LNHNV, YYDKDF (reference sequence). Trimming left V 5 bases short and J 3 bases short, with 8 bases between. CDR3: CATSPGPNQPQHF. CDR3 coding DNA: TGTGCCACCAGCCCCGGGCCCAATCAGCCCCAGCATTTT.

There are many counts of this clonotype. V gene TRBV15 combines with J gene TRBJ2-3; D is ambiguous. Germline V gene sequence: CDR1 LNHNV, CDR2 YYDKDF (reference sequence). The CDR3 has 12 residues. Trimming stripped 5 bases from V and 6 bases from J, with 9 bases between. The CDR3 sequence: CATSPKADTQYF. CDR3 DNA: TGTGCCACCAGCCCTAAGGCGGATACGCAGTATTTT. Full variable domain (missing parts from reference TRBV15 and TRBJ2-3): DAMVIQNPRYQVTQFGKPVTLSCSQTLNHNVMYWYQQKSSQAPKLLFHYYDKDFNNEADTPDNFQSRRPNTSFCFLDIRSPGLGDTAMYLCATSPKADTQYFGPGTRLTVL.

This clonotype appeared many times. V gene TRBV5-6 combines with J gene TRBJ2-2; no clear D. Germline V lookup: CDR1 SGHDT, CDR2 YYEEEE. The V end lost 4 bases, the J end lost 4 bases, and 8 bases lay between the germline ends. The CDR3 consists of 13 residues. The CDR3, as DNA: TGTGCCAGCAGCCCCTACTCCACCGGGGAGCTGTTTTTT. Encoded protein: CASSPYSTGELFF.

The table lists this clonotype with many counts. The chain links TRBV10-3 to TRBJ2-7, with D possibly matching TRBD1 (7 bases). CDR3 length equals 17 residues. Germline V gives CDR1 ENHRY, CDR2 SYGVKD. The V end was cut by 5 bases, the J end by 2 bases, with 22 bases between. This CDR3 is CAISPGEYRGATYEQYF. CDR3 nucleotides: TGTGCCATCAGTCCGGGGGAATACAGGGGCGCAACCTACGAGCAGTACTTC.

This clonotype was counted at least ten times. V gene TRBV7-2 combines with J gene TRBJ2-1; 11 bases align to TRBD2. The CDR3 covers 15 residues. The germline V gene encodes CDR1 SGHTA and CDR2 FQGNSA. Unmatched junction bases numbered 9, after V lost 5 bases and J lost 9 bases. The DNA of the CDR3 is TGTGCCAGCAGCACGGGACTAGCGGTCCCTAGTGAGCAGTTCTTC. Residues: CASSTGLAVPSEQFF.

This clonotype occurred many times. The chain recombines TRBV20-1 with TRBJ1-1, with 9 bases matching TRBD1. CDR3 size: 18 residues. V was pared by 6 bases and J by 0 bases, with 17 bases of the junction left unmatched. Germline CDR1 reads DFQATT; CDR2 reads SNEGSKA (reference sequence). Here the CDR3 reads CSARALRPGQGLNTEAFF. The CDR3 DNA reads as TGCAGTGCGAGGGCTTTACGACCGGGACAGGGATTGAACACTGAAGCTTTCTTT.

The sample holds many counts of this clonotype. The genes are TRBV5-1 and TRBJ2-1; the D gene is possibly TRBD1 (6 bases). With 0 bases removed from V and 7 bases from J, the gap between germline ends came to 11 bases. This CDR3 has 14 amino acids. Per the germline V gene, CDR1 is SGHRS and CDR2 is YFSETQ. The CDR3 DNA sequence: TGCGCCAGCAGCTTGGTTGGGGGCGGGAATGAGCAGTTCTTC. It is translated as CASSLVGGGNEQFF.

This clonotype was seen ten or more times. The V and J genes are TRBV10-3 and TRBJ1-5; no reliable D call. CDR3 length: 12 amino acids. Germline CDR1 reads ENHRY; CDR2 reads SYGVKD. Trimming pared 0 bases from V and 4 bases from J, leaving 1 base between. The CDR3 loop is CAISESNQPQHF. CDR3 bases: TGTGCCATCAGTGAGTCGAATCAGCCCCAGCATTTT.